Shown below are 27 T cell receptor beta chains from a single sample sequenced in a study of blood T cell repertoires in COVID-19. Profiled with immunoSEQ multiplex PCR; TCRdb holds only in-frame clones, not every one. The data show 200,000 to 250,000 clones, around four fifths seen once. Input material: peripheral blood. The receptors shown here come from a woman between 55 and 75 years old who had recovered from COVID-19.

The chain couples TRBV12-3 or TRBV12-4 to TRBJ1-2, with D perhaps TRBD1 (6 bases). The CDR3 length is 13 residues. V gave up 6 bases and J gave up 7 bases, with 15 bases separating them. CDR3 sequence reads: CASSPGTSSGYTF. The CDR3 region has the DNA TGTGCCAGCAGCCCCGGGACAAGTTCTGGCTACACCTTC.

The gene calls are TRBV11-3 and TRBJ2-5; perhaps TRBD2 as D (5 bases). Germline lookup yields CDR1 SGHNT and CDR2 YENEEA. Trimming stripped 2 bases from V and 10 bases from J, with 11 bases between. There are 12 residues in the CDR3. CDR3 region: CASSLFVGDQYF. The CDR3 nucleotides read TGTGCCAGCAGCTTATTCGTCGGGGACCAGTACTTC.

Only a few counts were recorded for this clone. This sequence joins TRBV19 and TRBJ1-1; TRBD1 aligns across 7 bases. CDR1 is LNHDA, CDR2 SQIVND, per germline (reference sequence). V lost 5 bases to trimming and J lost 6 bases; unmatched junction nucleotides: 12. This CDR3 is built from 15 residues. CDR3 sequence reads: CASSSSPTGVAEAFF. The CDR3 DNA follows: TGTGCCAGTAGTTCCAGTCCAACAGGGGTCGCTGAAGCTTTCTTT.

This clone was seen only once. The gene calls are TRBV11-3 and TRBJ2-2, with TRBD1 matching 7 bases. Germline assignment: CDR1 SGHNT and CDR2 YENEEA. There are 14 residues in the CDR3. V lost 5 bases, J lost 3 bases, and 3 bases stayed unmatched. The CDR3 nucleotides read TGTGCCAGCAGCCGAGGACAGGACACCGGGGAGCTGTTTTTT. Its translation: CASSRGQDTGELFF. The full variable domain, with the rest looked up from reference TRBV11-3 and TRBJ2-2, is EAGVVQSPRYKIIEKKQPVAFWCNPISGHNTLYWYLQNLGQGPELLIRYENEEAVDDSQLPKDRFSAERLKGVDSTLKIQPAELGDSAVYLCASSRGQDTGELFFGEGSRLTVL.

This clone appeared many times. The rearrangement uses TRBV3-1 (or the pseudogene TRBV3-2) and TRBJ2-2; TRBD1 matches at 8 bases. Germline lookup yields CDR1 LGHDT and CDR2 YNNKEL (reference sequence). This CDR3 contains 14 residues. Unmatched junction bases numbered 0, after V lost 6 bases and J lost 0 bases. CDR3: CASRGQANTGELFF. For the CDR3, the DNA is TGTGCCAGCAGGGGACAGGCGAACACCGGGGAGCTGTTTTTT.

V and J are TRBV3-1 (or the pseudogene TRBV3-2) and TRBJ1-6, with 7 positions matching TRBD1. The length of the CDR3 is 16 residues. The germline V gene has CDR1 LGHDT and CDR2 YNNKEL (reference sequence). With V trimmed by 0 bases and J by 7 bases, 6 bases remained unmatched. CDR3 sequence: CASSQETTGYNSPLHF. The CDR3 DNA sequence: TGTGCCAGCAGCCAAGAGACGACAGGGTACAATTCACCCCTCCACTTT.

This chain uses TRBV5-1 with TRBJ2-3; D is ambiguous. The CDR3 spans 14 residues. V was trimmed by 0 bases and J by 1 base, leaving 6 bases between them. From germline, CDR1 is SGHRS and CDR2 YFSETQ. CDR3 DNA sequence: TGCGCCAGCAGCTTGGCCTTAGGCACAGATACGCAGTATTTT. Translated, it gives CASSLALGTDTQYF.

To note about this clone: This sample includes further DNA sequences coding for the same CDR3. The V gene is TRBV5-1, the J gene TRBJ1-1, with D unclear. The V end lost 2 bases, the J end lost 0 bases, and 5 bases lay between the germline ends. Germline loops: CDR1 SGHRS, CDR2 YFSETQ. CDR3 size: 13 residues. CDR3: CASSFTVNTEAFF. The CDR3 bases are TGCGCCAGCAGCTTTACAGTGAACACTGAAGCTTTCTTT. The complete variable domain, with remaining parts taken from reference TRBV5-1 and TRBJ1-1, reads KAGVTQTPRYLIKTRGQQVTLSCSPISGHRSVSWYQQTPGQGLQFLFEYFSETQRNKGNFPGRFSGRQFSNSRSEMNVSTLELGDSALYLCASSFTVNTEAFFGQGTRLTVV.

The rearrangement uses TRBV5-1 and TRBJ1-5; the match to TRBD1 covers 7 bases. The CDR3 has 15 residues. The J segment lost 0 bases and the V segment lost 4 bases, leaving 4 bases of the junction unmatched. Germline V gene sequence: CDR1 SGHRS, CDR2 YFSETQ. CDR3 residues: CASSPGQASNQPQHF. The DNA of the CDR3 is TGCGCCAGCAGCCCTGGACAGGCTAGCAATCAGCCCCAGCATTTT.

This clone was recorded only once. The chain employs TRBV27 and TRBJ1-2; 7 bases agree with TRBD1. CDR1 is MNHEY and CDR2 is SMNVEV in the germline V gene (reference sequence). The CDR3 sequence is 16 residues long. Germline trimming cut 4 bases from V and 8 bases from J; bases unmatched to any gene: 16. The CDR3: CASSSPRGRGRGGYTF. The CDR3 DNA reads as TGTGCCAGCAGTTCCCCGAGGGGCAGGGGGAGAGGAGGCTACACCTTC.

This rearrangement joins TRBV6-5 to TRBJ1-1; D unclear. This CDR3 is built from 14 residues. The V end was cut by 6 bases, the J end by 4 bases, with 15 bases between. The germline V gene has CDR1 MNHEY and CDR2 SVGAGI. This chain's CDR3 is CASRGTRFRTEAFF. DNA for the CDR3: TGTGCCAGCAGGGGCACAAGGTTCCGCACTGAAGCTTTCTTT.

V usage is TRBV11-2 and J usage is TRBJ2-7; TRBD1 is a possible D gene (5 bases). V shed 1 base and J shed 5 bases, with 9 bases lying between them. The CDR3 has 13 amino acids. Germline lookup yields CDR1 SGHAT and CDR2 FQNNGV. The CDR3 loop is CASSLAGNDEQYF. The CDR3 nucleotides are TGTGCCAGCAGCTTAGCAGGGAACGACGAGCAGTACTTC.

The chain combines TRBV10-1 with TRBJ2-5, with a tentative D call TRBD2 (6 bases). With 6 bases removed from V and 4 bases from J, the gap between germline ends came to 21 bases. Germline V gene data show CDR1 as WNHNN and CDR2 as SYGVQD (reference sequence). The CDR3 extends over 16 amino acids. The CDR3: CASSAAGPPRRETQYF. The DNA for the CDR3 is TGCGCCAGCAGCGCGGCGGGACCTCCAAGGCGAGAGACCCAGTACTTC.

This sequence joins TRBV10-2 and TRBJ2-1, with D maybe TRBD2 (5 bases). With 7 bases removed from V and 1 base from J, the gap between germline ends came to 11 bases. Germline CDR1 reads WSHSY; CDR2 reads SAAADI. The CDR3 consists of 14 residues. The CDR3 protein is CASTPTTSYNEQFF. In DNA, the CDR3 is TGCGCCAGCACCCCGACTACTTCCTACAATGAGCAGTTCTTC.

As DNA, the CDR3 is TGTGCCAGCAGCCCTGGAACTAGCGGGGGGGCCCGCTACAATGAGCAGTTCTTC. Translating gives CASSPGTSGGARYNEQFF. The chain joins TRBV7-9 to TRBJ2-1; 13 bases agree with TRBD2. This CDR3 contains 18 residues. After removal of 5 bases from V and 3 bases from J, the junction contained 10 bases not matched to a gene. Per germline, CDR1 SEHNR and CDR2 FQNEAQ (reference sequence).

The chain couples TRBV4-3 to TRBJ2-7; perhaps TRBD2 as D (6 bases). This CDR3 has 15 residues. Trimming cost V 1 base and J 3 bases, with 13 bases left between them. Germline assignment: CDR1 LGHNA and CDR2 YSLEER. CDR3 coding DNA: TGCGCCAGCAGCCAAGCGGGAGTGGGTCTCTACGAGCAGTACTTC. Translated, it gives CASSQAGVGLYEQYF.

The V and J genes are TRBV5-1 and TRBJ1-2, with 7 bases aligning to TRBD1. CDR1 and CDR2 (germline): SGHRS, YFSETQ. The CDR3 totals 14 residues. V lost 0 bases, J lost 4 bases, and 3 bases stayed unmatched. Written as DNA, the CDR3 is TGCGCCAGCAGCTTGGTACAGGGGCCCTATGGCTACACCTTC. Its protein is CASSLVQGPYGYTF.

Written as DNA, the CDR3 is TGTGCCAGTAGTATAGCAGGGCGCTACGAGCAGTACTTC. It specifies CASSIAGRYEQYF. The chain couples TRBV19 to TRBJ2-7; TRBD1 might be the D (5 bases). This CDR3 comprises 13 residues. V was trimmed by 1 base and J by 3 bases, leaving 7 bases between them. Germline lookup yields CDR1 LNHDA and CDR2 SQIVND (reference sequence).

This clone was counted between two and nine times. The V gene is TRBV3-1 (or the pseudogene TRBV3-2), the J gene TRBJ1-6; D is uncertain. The CDR3 is 14 amino acids. Trimming took off 2 bases at V and 7 bases at J, with 9 bases between the two ends. The germline CDR1 and CDR2 sequences are LGHDT and YNNKEL (reference sequence). For the CDR3, the DNA is TGTGCCAGCAGCCAACGAACAGAAAATTCACCCCTCCACTTT. Translating gives CASSQRTENSPLHF.

Regarding this clone: Compared with germline, one end of the junction differs, possibly owing to a read error. V and J are TRBV7-6 and TRBJ2-2; 9 positions agree with TRBD2. This CDR3 has 16 amino acids. Germline CDR1 SGHVS, CDR2 FNYEAQ. CDR3 bases: TGTGCCAGCAGTTTAGCGGGGGCGACGAACACCGGGGAGCTGTTTTTT. The encoded protein is CASSLAGATNTGELFF. The variable domain in full, completed from reference TRBV7-6 and TRBJ2-2, reads GAGVSQSPRYKVTKRGQDVALRCDPISGHVSLYWYRQALGQGPEFLTYFNYEAQQDKSGLPNDRFSAERPEGSISTLTIQRTEQRDSAMYRCASSLAGATNTGELFFGEGSRLTVL.

V usage is TRBV19 and J usage is TRBJ2-2; 9 nucleotides agree with TRBD1. J gave up 6 bases and V 8 bases, and 10 bases lay outside the gene matches. There are 15 residues in the CDR3. Germline V gives CDR1 LNHDA, CDR2 SQIVND (reference sequence). The CDR3 is CASGSGQGYPGELFF. The CDR3 DNA sequence: TGTGCCAGTGGCAGCGGACAGGGGTATCCCGGGGAGCTGTTTTTT.

The chain uses TRBV23-1 and TRBJ1-5, with a tentative D call TRBD1 (5 bases). TRBV23-1 is annotated as an ORF whose role is uncertain. The CDR3 length is 15 residues. V was shortened by 0 bases and J by 3 bases, with 9 bases between the two germline ends. The CDR3 bases are TGCGCCAGCAGTCAATCCGACAGACCCAATCAGCCCCAGCATTTT. It codes for CASSQSDRPNQPQHF.

This clone was seen once. V and J are TRBV4-3 and TRBJ2-2, with TRBD1 identical over 7 bases. Per the germline V gene, CDR1 is LGHNA and CDR2 is YSLEER. Trimming removed 1 base from V and 6 bases from J; junction bases left unmatched: 5. CDR3 length: 15 amino acids. CDR3 in amino acids: CASSQGGGYAGELFF. CDR3 nucleotides: TGCGCCAGCAGCCAAGGAGGGGGCTACGCCGGGGAGCTGTTTTTT.

The rearrangement joins TRBV6-5 to TRBJ2-5; D is uncertain. Germline assignment: CDR1 MNHEY and CDR2 SVGAGI. CDR3 size: 12 residues. Trimming took 5 bases from V and 12 from J, leaving 16 bases between them. The CDR3 DNA follows: TGTGCCAGCAGTCGTAAACTGGAGAGAGAGTACTTC. Translation gives CASSRKLEREYF.

The chain recombines TRBV6-2 or TRBV6-3 with TRBJ2-7; D ambiguous. The CDR3 loop spans 13 amino acids. V was shortened by 5 bases and J by 0 bases, with 8 bases between the two germline ends. Germline V lookup: CDR1 MNHEY, CDR2 SVGEGT. The CDR3 coding sequence is TGTGCCAGCAGTCTACAGAGCTCCTACGAGCAGTACTTC. Amino acids: CASSLQSSYEQYF.

The rearrangement links TRBV7-2 to TRBJ2-3; D not resolved. Deletions cut 0 bases from V and 1 base from J, with 5 bases between. CDR3 length: 14 amino acids. The germline gives CDR1 SGHTA, CDR2 FQGNSA. CDR3 sequence (DNA): TGTGCCAGCAGCTTAGCCGGAGGCACAGATACGCAGTATTTT. Translated, it gives CASSLAGGTDTQYF.

The count of this clone is one. The chain carries TRBV10-1 and TRBJ1-5, with D hard to call. The ends were cut back, 8 bases at V and 3 bases at J, with 14 bases in the middle. The CDR3 loop spans 14 amino acids. The germline gives CDR1 WNHNN, CDR2 SYGVQD (reference sequence). CDR3 residues: CASEHWAPNQPQHF. The CDR3, as DNA: TGCGCCAGCGAACATTGGGCCCCCAATCAGCCCCAGCATTTT.